This record looks at one TCR beta chain sequence and its context. This clone was seen a handful of times. The clone's antigen remains unknown. No much larger clonotype is one base removed from it; base qualities were not supplied. The germline V end is reduced by 1 base and the J end by 0 bases; junction bases left unmatched: 9. The germline V gene provides CDR1 SGHRS and CDR2 YFSETQ. The CDR3, cysteine through phenylalanine, is 18 amino acids long. The retained sequence is limited to the CDR3, 54 bases, with the frame set at the first base. This entry comes from a study of blood T cell repertoires in COVID-19 (dated by TCRdb to about 2020). Turning to the overall study: The collaborator samples originated in the United States, Italy and Spain and spanned the acute and convalescent phases of COVID-19. The material from the prospective study consisted of cDNA or gDNA derived from T cells, B-cell-depleted T cells, or PBMCs. The dataset comprised deeply sampled blood TCRbeta repertoires from subjects exposed to, actively infected with, or recovered from COVID-19. The repertoires were made available in a free public database intended to serve as a resource for research on the immune response to SARS-CoV-2. The samples were drawn from two sources: the first 160 participants of the ongoing ImmuneRACE study, and 1,000 to 1,500 subjects contributed by 6 global collaborators. The sample metadata nearly always contained a de-identified subject ID, COVID-19 status, age in years and sex. HLA class I and class II types, where available, came from metadata supplied by the sample provider rather than from assay-based typing.

Results and caveats for the whole study, not just this receptor: How much clinical and demographic metadata was included differed by source and by participant, and the metadata was provided uncurated.

The immunoSEQ Assay, a bias-controlled multiplex PCR, was used to amplify TCRbeta CDR3 regions from genomic DNA. In the source study's methods: The number of nucleated cells in each sample was estimated from the amplification of reference gene primers within the assay. To quantify the absolute abundance of each unique TCRbeta CDR3 rearrangement, sequence reads were collapsed and filtered. For each sample, productive Simpson clonality was calculated by taking the square root of Simpson's diversity index across productive rearrangements. In TCRdb, the immuneACCESS table is reduced to in-frame sequences with V and J assigned. These tables do not hold every clone; where another copy was compared, an unresolved V gene accounts for under half, and the others remain unexplained. V, J and clone size derive from that table, while D and trimming were established from the DNA sequence. The sample table shows around 250,000 clones, and approximately 84% are seen once. The ten largest clones take up around 6.3% of the sample.

Participants in the prospective study were enrolled through a virtual design, were aged about 18 to 90 years, and lived in 20 to 30 United States geographic areas. In the prospective study, cohorts were assigned on the basis of participant-reported clinical history obtained from a screening survey and a study questionnaire. A participant counted as exposed if, within 2 weeks of entering the study, that participant had been in contact with someone who had a PCR-confirmed or clinician-diagnosed COVID-19 case. In the prospective study, whole blood, serum and a nasopharyngeal or oropharyngeal swab were collected from each participant by mobile phlebotomists. Over a 2-month period, participants in the prospective study had the option of providing additional blood draws and questionnaires. Prospective study blood samples were shipped either frozen or at room temperature before DNA extraction.

The source material was PBMCs or T cells enriched from blood (not recorded which). The TCR comes from a woman between 45 and 60 years old who had been exposed to COVID-19. The rearrangement joined TRBV5-1 to TRBJ1-1, with TRBD1 matching 10 junction bases. The CDR3 here reads CASSLNVPGQGLNTEAFF. The DNA reads TGCGCCAGCAGCTTGAATGTCCCGGGACAGGGGTTGAACACTGAAGCTTTCTTT. Full variable domain (CDR3 extended with the reference TRBV5-1 and TRBJ1-1 proteins): KAGVTQTPRYLIKTRGQQVTLSCSPISGHRSVSWYQQTPGQGLQFLFEYFSETQRNKGNFPGRFSGRQFSNSRSEMNVSTLELGDSALYLCASSLNVPGQGLNTEAFFGQGTRLTVV.